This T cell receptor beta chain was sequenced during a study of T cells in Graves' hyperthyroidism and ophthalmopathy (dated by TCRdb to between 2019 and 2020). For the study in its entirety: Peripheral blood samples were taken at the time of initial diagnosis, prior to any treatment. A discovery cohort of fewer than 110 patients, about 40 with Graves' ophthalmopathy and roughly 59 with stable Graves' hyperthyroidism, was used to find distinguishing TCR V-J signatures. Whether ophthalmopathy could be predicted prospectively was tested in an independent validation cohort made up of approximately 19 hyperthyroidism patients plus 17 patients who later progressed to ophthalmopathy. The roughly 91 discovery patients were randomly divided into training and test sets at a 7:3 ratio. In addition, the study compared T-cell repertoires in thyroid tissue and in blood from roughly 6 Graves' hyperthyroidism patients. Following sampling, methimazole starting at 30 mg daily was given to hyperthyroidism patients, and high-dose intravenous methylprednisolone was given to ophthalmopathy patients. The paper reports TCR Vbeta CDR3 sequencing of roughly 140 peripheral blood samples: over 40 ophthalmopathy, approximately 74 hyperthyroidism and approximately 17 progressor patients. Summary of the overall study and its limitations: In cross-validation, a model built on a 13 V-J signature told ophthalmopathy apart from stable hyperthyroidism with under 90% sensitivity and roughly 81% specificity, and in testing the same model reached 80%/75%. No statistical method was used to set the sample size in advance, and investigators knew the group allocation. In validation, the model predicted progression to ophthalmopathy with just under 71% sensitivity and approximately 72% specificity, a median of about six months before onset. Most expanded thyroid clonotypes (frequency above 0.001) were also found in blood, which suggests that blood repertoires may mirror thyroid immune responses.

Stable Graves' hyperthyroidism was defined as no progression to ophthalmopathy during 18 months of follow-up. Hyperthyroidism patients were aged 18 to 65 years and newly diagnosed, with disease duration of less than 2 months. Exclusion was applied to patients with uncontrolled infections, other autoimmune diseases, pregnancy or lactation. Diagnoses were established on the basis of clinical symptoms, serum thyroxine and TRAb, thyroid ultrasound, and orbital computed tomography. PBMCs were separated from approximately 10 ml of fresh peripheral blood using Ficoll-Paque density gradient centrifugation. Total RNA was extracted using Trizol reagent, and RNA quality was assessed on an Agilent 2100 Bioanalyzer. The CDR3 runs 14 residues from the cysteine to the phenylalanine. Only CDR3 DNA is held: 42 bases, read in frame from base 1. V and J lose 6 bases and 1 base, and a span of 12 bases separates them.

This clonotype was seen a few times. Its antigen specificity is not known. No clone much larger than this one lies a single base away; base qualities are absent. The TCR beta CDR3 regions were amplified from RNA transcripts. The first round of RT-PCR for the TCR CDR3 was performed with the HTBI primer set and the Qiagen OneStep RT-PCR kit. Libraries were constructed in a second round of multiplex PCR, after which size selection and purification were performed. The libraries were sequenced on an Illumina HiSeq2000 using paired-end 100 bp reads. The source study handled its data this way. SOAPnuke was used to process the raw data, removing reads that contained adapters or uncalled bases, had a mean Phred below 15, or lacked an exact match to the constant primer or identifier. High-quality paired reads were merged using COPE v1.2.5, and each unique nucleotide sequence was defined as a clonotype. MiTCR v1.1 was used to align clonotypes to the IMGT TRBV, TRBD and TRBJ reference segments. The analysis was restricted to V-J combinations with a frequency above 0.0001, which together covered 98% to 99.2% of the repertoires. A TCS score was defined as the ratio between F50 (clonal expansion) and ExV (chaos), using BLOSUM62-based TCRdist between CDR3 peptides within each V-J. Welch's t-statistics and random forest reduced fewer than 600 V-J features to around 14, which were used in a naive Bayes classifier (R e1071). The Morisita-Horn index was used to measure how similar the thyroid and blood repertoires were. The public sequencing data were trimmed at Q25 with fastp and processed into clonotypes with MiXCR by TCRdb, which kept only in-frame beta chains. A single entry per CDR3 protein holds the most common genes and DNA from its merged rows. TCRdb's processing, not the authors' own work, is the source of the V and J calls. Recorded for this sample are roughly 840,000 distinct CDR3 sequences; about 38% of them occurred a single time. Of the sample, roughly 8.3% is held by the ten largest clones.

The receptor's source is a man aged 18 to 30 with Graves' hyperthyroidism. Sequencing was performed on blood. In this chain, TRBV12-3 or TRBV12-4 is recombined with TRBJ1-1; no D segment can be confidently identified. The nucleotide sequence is TGTGCCAGCAGGCCGAGTCGGAAGAACACTGAAGCTTTCTTT. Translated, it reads CASRPSRKNTEAFF.